The 5 T cell receptor beta chains reported below all come from one sample, sequenced in a study of T cells in women clearing cervical HPV infection (dated by TCRdb to about 2018). The method was the immunoSEQ multiplex PCR assay. TCRdb took over this immuneACCESS table, retaining in-frame rearrangements with V and J assigned. Such tables are incomplete; in checked studies, under half of the missing clones stem from an unresolved V gene, and the remainder is unexplained. The sample table includes roughly 45,000 clones. Of the sample, about 1% falls within the top ten clones. Sequenced sample: blood buffy coat. Receptors originate from a woman between 18 and 70 years old with a cervical HPV16 infection that either progressed to CIN3+ or cleared (not recorded which).

A remark on this clone: The CDR3 end lies 3 residues beyond the end of the read and is filled in from the germline J gene. The chain links TRBV20-1 to TRBJ2-3; D is perhaps TRBD2 (6 bases). Per the germline V gene, CDR1 is DFQATT and CDR2 is SNEGSKA (reference sequence). This CDR3 has 15 residues. The CDR3 sequence: CSASLPAGVQETQYF. The part of the CDR3 DNA that was read is TGCAGTGCTAGTCTACCAGCGGGCGTGCAAGAGACG.

On this clone itself: The read gets to within 3 residues of the CDR3 end, and the germline J gene fills in the rest. J is TRBJ1-4 and V is TRBV20-1, with 7 nucleotides matching TRBD1. Germline assignment: CDR1 DFQATT and CDR2 SNEGSKA (reference sequence). J was trimmed by 5 bases and V by 6 bases; bases with no gene match: 6. This CDR3 is 13 amino acids long. The sequenced part of the CDR3 DNA is TGCAGTGCCCCCGAGGACAGGAATGAAAAA. Translated: CSAPEDRNEK. Given in full, the CDR3 is CSAPEDRNEKLFF.

To note about this clone: The read stops 3 residues short of the end of the CDR3; the missing end is completed from the germline J gene. The chain employs TRBV2 and TRBJ2-3, with D possibly being TRBD2 (5 bases). The V end was cut by 7 bases, the J end by 0 bases, with 17 bases between. This CDR3 is built from 16 residues. Germline-derived CDR1 and CDR2 are SNHLY and FYNNEI. CDR3 bases read: TGTGCCAGCATAAGCGGAACTAGGGCTAGCACAGATACG. Translated: CASISGTRASTDT. The whole CDR3 is CASISGTRASTDTQYF.

Concerning this clone itself: The junction and the germline gene differ at one end; a read error may be behind it. The read ends 3 residues before the CDR3 terminus; that terminus is restored from the germline J gene. The same CDR3 can be traced to other DNA sequences in this sample. The gene calls are TRBV5-1 and TRBJ1-3, with 7 positions matching TRBD1. The germline CDR1 and CDR2 sequences are SGHRS and YFSETQ. The CDR3 extends over 18 amino acids. Incomplete CDR3 DNA: TGCGCCAGCAGCTTGGGGCCTGGGACAGCCATCTCTGGAAACACG. It yields the protein CASSLGPGTAISGNT. The entire CDR3 reads CASSLGPGTAISGNTIYF.

Turning to this clone: The CDR3 end falls 3 residues outside the read, so it is completed with the germline J gene. V is TRBV7-9 and J is TRBJ1-1; 9 positions match TRBD1. Germline CDR1 and CDR2: SEHNR and FQNEAQ (reference sequence). The V and J ends lost 7 bases and 3 bases, in that order; junction bases with no gene match: 6. The CDR3 is made up of 14 amino acids. The CDR3 loop reads CASTIGTGYTEAFF. CDR3 DNA (partial): TGTGCCAGCACAATCGGGACAGGGTACACTGAA.